Presented here are 13 T cell receptor beta chains from one specimen sequenced in a study of spatial heterogeneity in lung cancer. The time point denotes: blood at routine non-recurrence follow-up after resection. TCRdb passed the 5' RACE reads through MiXCR, listing each CDR3 protein once. This table holds 85,000 to 100,000 distinct CDR3 sequences, approximately 19% found once. Material: PBMCs, obtained at follow-up. The receptors were gathered from a male donor with early-stage non-small cell lung cancer.

This clonotype was counted a few times. The chain links TRBV25-1 to TRBJ2-3; unclear D gene. V was shortened by 4 bases and J by 3 bases, with 2 bases between the two germline ends. This CDR3 is built from 11 residues. The germline CDR1 and CDR2 sequences are MGHDK and SYGVNS. DNA of the CDR3: TGTGCCAGCAGTGTTACAGATACGCAGTATTTT. Its protein is CASSVTDTQYF.

The genes are TRBV20-1 and TRBJ1-6, with D tentatively TRBD1 (5 bases). The CDR3 spans 15 residues. Germline assignment: CDR1 DFQATT and CDR2 SNEGSKA (reference sequence). Trimming cost V 0 bases and J 6 bases, with 12 bases left between them. The CDR3 DNA reads as TGCAGTGCTAGAGACGGGGGAGGAGGTAATTCACCCCTCCACTTT. Its translation is CSARDGGGGNSPLHF.

This clonotype was recorded a few times. This chain uses TRBV2 with TRBJ2-7; unclear D gene. Germline V gene sequence: CDR1 SNHLY, CDR2 FYNNEI. The V and J ends lost 0 bases and 7 bases respectively, with 25 bases between them. The CDR3 runs to 18 residues. CDR3 in amino acids: CASSEAVALGEGFREQYF. The DNA of the CDR3 is TGTGCCAGCAGTGAAGCGGTTGCGCTAGGAGAAGGTTTTAGAGAGCAGTACTTC.

This clonotype was counted a few times. The V call is TRBV3-1, the J call TRBJ1-6, with 9 bases that match TRBD1. After removal of 3 bases from V and 13 bases from J, the junction contained 16 bases not matched to a gene. This CDR3 spans 17 amino acids. Germline loops: CDR1 LGHDT, CDR2 YNNKEL (reference sequence). The CDR3 DNA reads as TGTGCCAGCAGCCATCTACAGGGGGCTTTCGGTTCGCTCCCCCTCCACTTT. Amino acid sequence: CASSHLQGAFGSLPLHF.

The chain employs TRBV6-1 and TRBJ1-4; D remains ambiguous. The V gene's germline CDR1 is MNHNS and CDR2 SASEGT. This CDR3 region has 16 residues. Trimming left V 4 bases short and J 0 bases short, with 12 bases between. The CDR3 DNA reads as TGTGCCAGCAGTGTAGACGGATATTCAACTAATGAAAAACTGTTTTTT. Amino acid sequence: CASSVDGYSTNEKLFF.

This clonotype was observed a few times. V and J are TRBV27 and TRBJ1-1; no firm D call. The CDR3 covers 14 residues. Germline V lookup: CDR1 MNHEY, CDR2 SMNVEV (reference sequence). V shed 0 bases and J shed 5 bases, with 10 bases lying between them. The CDR3 region is CASSLSSVGTEAFF. CDR3 bases: TGTGCCAGCAGTTTATCGTCTGTTGGTACTGAAGCTTTCTTT.

The rearrangement uses TRBV3-1 and TRBJ2-7; possibly TRBD1 or TRBD2 for D (5 bases each). The V end lost 5 bases, the J end lost 5 bases, and 16 bases lay between the germline ends. The CDR3 contains 14 residues. CDR1 is LGHDT, CDR2 YNNKEL, per germline (reference sequence). The CDR3 reads CASSARDHGNEQYF. CDR3 bases: TGTGCCAGCAGCGCCCGGGACCACGGAAACGAGCAGTACTTC.

This clonotype turned up a few times. V is TRBV27 and J is TRBJ2-1, with D unresolved. The CDR3 is 13 residues long. With 2 bases removed from V and 9 bases from J, the gap between germline ends came to 11 bases. Germline V gene sequence: CDR1 MNHEY, CDR2 SMNVEV (reference sequence). The CDR3 DNA reads as TGTGCCAGCAGTTTAGTACCAGCCGGTGAGCAGTTCTTC. It codes for CASSLVPAGEQFF.

The chain uses TRBV28 and TRBJ2-1; 8 positions match TRBD2. The V segment lost 4 bases and the J segment 9 bases; nucleotides outside the gene matches: 11. The CDR3 runs to 15 residues. Germline V gives CDR1 MDHEN, CDR2 SYDVKM. In DNA, the CDR3 is TGTGCCAGCAGTTCCAGCGCGGGGGGCGGCGGTGAGCAGTTCTTC. It codes for CASSSSAGGGGEQFF. The full variable domain, in which reference TRBV28 and TRBJ2-1 provide the parts outside the CDR3, is DVKVTQSSRYLVKRTGEKVFLECVQDMDHENMFWYRQDPGLGLRLIYFSYDVKMKEKGDIPEGYSVSREKKERFSLILESASTNQTSMYLCASSSSAGGGGEQFFGPGTRLTVL.

The chain links TRBV7-2 to TRBJ2-5; D gene unclear. The germline gives CDR1 SGHTA, CDR2 FQGNSA. This CDR3 contains 14 residues. V was shortened by 3 bases and J by 0 bases, with 8 bases between the two germline ends. CDR3 DNA sequence: TGTGCCAGCAGCTTGCCGAATCACCAAGAGACCCAGTACTTC. It translates to CASSLPNHQETQYF.

This clonotype was observed a few times. The chain links TRBV29-1 to TRBJ2-7; D unresolved. The V end lost 4 bases, the J end lost 6 bases, and 13 bases lay between the germline ends. The germline CDR1 and CDR2 sequences are SQVTM and ANQGSEA. This CDR3 is 12 amino acids long. The CDR3 loop is CSVAVEGREQYF. CDR3 nucleotide sequence: TGCAGCGTTGCCGTGGAAGGGCGCGAGCAGTACTTC.

In this sample, this clonotype turned up a few times. The genes are TRBV7-9 and TRBJ2-7, with a tentative D call TRBD1 (6 bases). The V and J ends lost 4 bases and 2 bases respectively, with 18 bases between them. Looked up from germline, CDR1 is SEHNR and CDR2 is FQNEAQ (reference sequence). This CDR3 contains 16 residues. The DNA of the CDR3 is TGTGCCAGCAGCTCCATCGAGTACAGGGAGACCTACGAGCAGTACGTC. It is translated as CASSSIEYRETYEQYV.

This clonotype was detected many times. This chain uses TRBV20-1 with TRBJ2-4, with D possibly being TRBD1 or TRBD2 (5 bases each). The germline V gene has CDR1 DFQATT and CDR2 SNEGSKA (reference sequence). The CDR3 contains 14 residues. V was clipped by 2 bases and J by 6 bases, with 14 bases between them. The CDR3 bases are TGCAGTGCTAGACAGACGGGGCACGGAAACATTCAGTACTTC. Amino acid sequence: CSARQTGHGNIQYF.